This T cell receptor (beta chain) was identified during a study of cytomegalovirus exposure and HLA in healthy donors (dated by TCRdb to about 2017). As for the study more broadly: In an earlier analysis of roughly 590 of the donors, around 290 Gb of sequence data and 95 million to 130 million unique TCR beta sequences from some 170 million T cells were reported. Genome-wide SNP genotypes for about 65% of the roughly 670 donors were used in a later genetic analysis, which treated that subset as a discovery cohort. An early release that covered about 640 HLA-typed donors contained around 330 gigabases of sequencing data and about 93 million unique TCR sequences. Of the roughly 400 genotyped donors, around 81% fell in the genetic ancestry cluster associated with self-reported Caucasian donors. Typing coverage varied by locus: 629-630 donors for A, B, C, DRB1 and DQB1; approximately 500 for DQA1; 600 to 610 for DPA1; about 450 for DPB1. In a later analysis, previously published TCR beta repertoires from hundreds of donors were re-analyzed and high-resolution HLA genotyping was added so that TCR occurrence patterns could be studied. In addition to the first cohort of hundreds of subjects, a separate validation cohort of over 90 different subjects was used. HLA typing included class I and class II loci at four-digit resolution. Roughly 5 DR-DQ haplotypes were handled as single units for association and clustering, since linkage in the cohort was strong. Across 398 genotyped donors of the cohort, an average of about 250,000 unique TCR beta nucleotide sequences per donor were sequenced, and 15% to 20% of those sequences were non-productive. All discovery cohort repertoires had been generated on a single sequencing platform. The T cell repertoires of under 750 subjects were profiled by immunosequencing and related to cytomegalovirus serostatus. To predict cytomegalovirus infection status, the study combined high-throughput TCR immunosequencing, statistical association of individual TCRs with disease status, and machine learning. In an earlier analysis of around 540 of the donors, high-throughput TCR beta sequencing was used to judge whether each TCR beta V gene segment behaved as functional or pseudogenic. The aim of the study was to test whether cataloging public T cell receptors could identify signatures of past pathogen exposure. Alongside the repertoire data, information on donor age, sex, ethnicity and CMV serostatus was compiled. In the later analysis, no new phenotypic data were used to find candidate immune exposures; instead, reliance was placed on TCR beta sequences and their occurrence across donors. Findings and caveats that apply to the study as a whole: The classifier was reported to diagnose cytomegalovirus status with high specificity and sensitivity in both the original cohort and the validation cohort. A later analysis associated 15,000 to 20,000 TCR beta sequences with specific HLA alleles at a false discovery rate of 0.05. CMV serostatus was the only immune exposure information available for the cohort. In an earlier analysis of some 550 of the donors, most TCR beta V segments were observed in productive rearrangements about 87% or about 30% of the time, broadly matching IMGT annotations. In the study, approximately 160 TCR beta chains were listed as associated with cytomegalovirus. A later analysis reported that several top co-occurrence clusters appeared linked to parvovirus B19, influenza, CMV and Epstein-Barr virus. A cluster of highly shared sequence variants was judged likely to be a technical artifact of the sequencing pipeline. Because the 87-base-pair reads could not distinguish some IMGT-functional V segments, including TRBV6-2 and TRBV6-3, those segments were excluded. Only TCR beta chains were sequenced in this cohort, and the absence of alpha or paired-chain data limited detectable features. A later analysis found that TCR association rates varied across HLA loci, with DRB1 alleles showing the most associated TCRs and HLA-C alleles the fewest. Because HLA typing was missing for some donors at each locus, association tests included only the typed subset. A later genetic analysis associated a missense DCLRE1C variant with V-gene and J-gene trimming of TCR beta chains, and an independent cohort replicated the association. A later genetic analysis reported fewer N-insertions in productive TCRs among donors in an Asian-associated ancestry cluster than the approximately 700-donor mean. A later analysis found that HLA-associated TCR beta chains were more clonally expanded and had lower generation probabilities than equally common non-associated chains. The authors suggested that the approach could potentially be extended to other disease states and immunological phenotypes. The earlier analysis of 587 of the donors excluded seventeen rarely observed V segments, including chromosome 9 orphons, because counts were too low. Presence/absence analyses assumed roughly uniform sequencing depth across donors, an assumption that may not hold. Strong co-occurrence of HLA alleles, especially DR and DQ, made assigning TCR associations to individual alleles difficult. While some public TCRs were present in many individuals, most TCR sequences turned up only very rarely across donors. A further reported finding was that TCR beta sequences accurately predicted the HLA-A and HLA-B alleles for most subjects in the first cohort. Most CMV-associated TCR beta chains appeared to be HLA-restricted in a later analysis, and the HLA associations seemed to be driven largely by CMV exposure. In vitro tests confirmed that a few of the cytomegalovirus-associated TCR beta chains recognize cytomegalovirus antigens. Correlated functional status among segregating V segments might reflect linkage disequilibrium, but an unknown experimental factor could not be ruled out.

Trimming leaves V shorter by 5 bases and J shorter by 4 bases, with the junction holding 6 bases beyond the gene matches. CDR1 and CDR2 are drawn from the germline V gene (reference sequence): GTSNPN, SVGIG. The CDR3 sequence holds 14 residues, the cysteine and phenylalanine included. Of the read, only the CDR3 DNA is kept; its 42 bases are in frame from base 1. Libraries came from the immunoSEQ multiplex PCR assay. For the multiplex PCR, a mixture combining 60 forward primers for TCR Vbeta segments and 13 reverse primers for TCR Jbeta segments was used. The CDR3 region of rearranged TCR beta genes was amplified from genomic DNA with a multiplex PCR assay. The Illumina HiSeq System was used to sequence the amplified TCR beta libraries as 87-base-pair reads. The study's own analysis went as follows. A later analysis tallied about 77 million unique TCR beta chains across the approximately 670 repertoires, and around 9.9 million of those chains were shared by two or more donors. Raw reads were error-corrected and collapsed into unique sequences by a nearest-neighbor algorithm in which closely related sequences were merged to remove PCR and sequencing errors. V, D and J gene segments were assigned by aligning CDR3 sequences to IMGT reference sequences. Each retained sequence needed at least a six-nucleotide match to both a V gene segment and a J gene segment. Rearrangements were called productive when the CDR3 lacked stop codons and stayed in frame with V and J; all others were non-productive. Following IMGT convention, CDR3 was defined as the stretch from the second conserved V-encoded cysteine to the conserved J-encoded phenylalanine. The earlier analysis of 587 of the donors excluded sequences that lacked an unambiguous match to a single V gene segment. An earlier analysis of several hundred of the donors classified V segments as functional when productive rearrangements were above 56.7% and as segregating when the standard deviation between donors was above 5%. A statistical classification framework was built for diagnosing cytomegalovirus status from the catalog of TCR beta chain sequences. In a later analysis, TCR nucleotide sequences were compared against IMGT/GENE-DB human TR gene sequences so that V and J genes could be assigned. The TCRdist pipeline was used in a later analysis to assign CDR3 sequences and most-parsimonious VDJ recombination scenarios. A later analysis defined each TCR beta chain by its CDR3 amino acid sequence plus V-gene family, and excluded reads lacking a unique V-gene family. To address suspected cross-contamination and a sequencing artifact, a later analysis removed under 600 highly shared, low-generation-probability nucleotide sequences. A later analysis calculated a clonal expansion index for each public chain from normalized within-repertoire ranks of inferred template counts. Generation probabilities in a later analysis came from a VDJ recombination model fitted to out-of-frame rearrangements, and those results were checked against IGoR. A later analysis scored TCR-TCR, TCR-HLA and TCR-CMV co-occurrence with hypergeometric tests, applying a repertoire-size bias correction to TCR pairs. In a later analysis, false discovery rates were estimated by permuting HLA or CMV assignments 20 times. In a later analysis, co-occurring TCRs were grouped with DBSCAN, and TCRdist sequence similarity was added when clustering was performed within HLA-allele-positive subsets. For co-occurrence clustering, repertoires with fewer than 30,000 or more than 120,000 public chains were excluded, along with roughly 5 repertoires with anomalous nucleotide sharing. The immuneACCESS repertoire file appears here via TCRdb, limited to in-frame rearrangements. These files lack a portion of the clones; in checked studies, under half of the deficit traces to unresolved V genes, and the cause of the others is not known. V and J calls plus clone size are reproduced from that table; the DNA served to infer D and trimming. The sample data list 150,000 to 200,000 clones, and 80% of these were observed just once. 1.5% to 2% of the sample is held by the ten biggest clonotypes.

The cohort comprised some 700 healthy bone marrow donors. At the time of sampling, every cohort member was nominally healthy, though immune exposures that went unrecorded were likely present. The donor was CMV seronegative and belonged to the group of several hundred seronegative cohort members. Each donor provided a peripheral blood sample, and peripheral blood mononuclear cells were used for TCR beta sequencing. The Qiagen DNeasy Blood Extraction Kit was used to extract genomic DNA from the blood cell samples. Only one count was recorded for this clone. The antigen it recognizes is unknown. The record has no base qualities; no much larger clone is one base away.

Recombination joined TRBV30 with TRBJ1-1, and 11 bases in between align with TRBD1. Source material: PBMCs. The clonotype was recovered from a woman between 25 and 40 years old in good health and CMV-seronegative. The nucleotide sequence reads as follows: TGTGCCTGGTTCCGGGACAGGGGGAGCACTGAAGCTTTCTTT. Translation gives CAWFRDRGSTEAFF.